Each of the 5 T cell receptor beta chains below was sequenced from the same sample in a study of T-cell memory formation after mild COVID-19. Each CDR3 protein gets one entry after TCRdb re-called the 5' RACE reads with MiXCR. The table includes 530,000 or so distinct CDR3 sequences, roughly 17% detected once. Sample: PBMCs or a T cell subset sorted from them (not recorded which). The receptors shown here come from an adult woman who had mild COVID-19 (a few samples of this study predate the infection). Cell type and time point are not known.

The sample holds many counts of this clonotype. One end of the junction is discordant with germline, which a read error may explain. The rearrangement uses TRBV18 and TRBJ2-5; perhaps TRBD2 as D (5 bases). The V gene's germline CDR1 is KGHSH and CDR2 LQKENI. There are 10 residues in the CDR3. DNA for the CDR3: TGCGCCAGCAGCGGAGAGACCCAGTACTTC. Amino acid sequence: CASSGETQYF.

This chain joins TRBV10-3 and TRBJ2-7; 10 bases match TRBD1. In germline, CDR1 is ENHRY, CDR2 SYGVKD. V was pared by 10 bases and J by 3 bases, with 6 bases of the junction left unmatched. The CDR3 has 13 residues. CDR3 amino acids: CATWRTGGYEQYF. The CDR3, as DNA: TGTGCCACCTGGCGGACAGGGGGCTACGAGCAGTACTTC.

This chain joins TRBV11-3 and TRBJ1-4, with D uncertain. The V end lost 5 bases, the J end lost 8 bases, and 18 bases lay between the germline ends. Per germline, CDR1 SGHNT and CDR2 YENEEA. The CDR3 runs to 15 residues. The CDR3 nucleotides read TGTGCCAGCAGCCCCGACCCCATCGTTACAGAAAAACTGTTTTTT. Its protein is CASSPDPIVTEKLFF. Looking up the rest from reference TRBV11-3 and TRBJ1-4 gives the full variable domain: EAGVVQSPRYKIIEKKQPVAFWCNPISGHNTLYWYLQNLGQGPELLIRYENEEAVDDSQLPKDRFSAERLKGVDSTLKIQPAELGDSAVYLCASSPDPIVTEKLFFGSGTQLSVL.

The chain links TRBV12-3 or TRBV12-4 to TRBJ2-3; perhaps TRBD2 as D (6 bases). The V gene lost 3 bases and the J gene lost 6 bases, with 16 bases spanning the gap. This CDR3 is built from 15 residues. The DNA for the CDR3 is TGTGCCAGCAGTTTGGAGGGTCCGAGCAGGGATACGCAGTATTTT. Translating it yields CASSLEGPSRDTQYF.

The rearrangement joins TRBV4-1 to TRBJ1-6; D call uncertain. The V end was cut by 0 bases, the J end by 1 base, with 16 bases between. Germline CDR1 is MGHRA and CDR2 is YSYEKL. This CDR3 is 19 amino acids long. The CDR3 coding sequence is TGCGCCAGCAGCCAAGATGAGGGAGGCGGTTTGTCCTATAATTCACCCCTCCACTTT. Protein: CASSQDEGGGLSYNSPLHF.